What follows are 27 T cell receptor beta chains derived from one specimen sequenced in a study of neoadjuvant anti-PD-1 for oral cavity cancer (dated by TCRdb to about 2021). This sample's time point label indicates: after neoadjuvant nivolumab, at surgical resection. The protocol used for the library was the immunoSEQ multiplex PCR assay. The table was pulled from immuneACCESS by TCRdb, which kept in-frame rearrangements only. Such tables lose some clones; where checked, under half of the loss comes from unresolved V genes, and the rest has no known cause. This sample comprises tens of thousands of clones, 25% to 30% of them detected only once. 16% of the sample is taken by the ten largest. This specimen consisted of tumor tissue, obtained after nivolumab (anti-PD-1) treatment. The origin of the receptors is a person between 40 and 79 years old with oral cavity squamous cell carcinoma.

This clone was observed a few times. The genes are TRBV18 and TRBJ1-2, with TRBD1 matching over 7 bases. This CDR3 has 17 amino acids. The V gene end was trimmed by 5 bases and the J gene end by 1 base; junction bases not matched to a gene: 13. The V gene's germline CDR1 is KGHSH and CDR2 LQKENI. This CDR3 is CASSDTGAIQDNYGYTF. CDR3 in DNA: TGTGCCAGCTCAGATACAGGGGCCATACAGGATAACTATGGCTACACCTTC.

The chain couples TRBV7-9 to TRBJ2-5, with D possibly TRBD1 on 5 matching bases. Deletions cut 5 bases from V and 0 bases from J, with 10 bases between. The CDR3 runs 14 residues. The germline V gene has CDR1 SEHNR and CDR2 FQNEAQ (reference sequence). The CDR3 protein is CASSRQPDQETQYF. CDR3 sequence (DNA): TGTGCCAGCAGCCGACAGCCCGACCAAGAGACCCAGTACTTC. Filled out from reference TRBV7-9 and TRBJ2-5, the complete variable domain reads DTGVSQNPRHKITKRGQNVTFRCDPISEHNRLYWYRQTLGQGPEFLTYFQNEAQLEKSRLLSDRFSAERPKGSFSTLEIQRTEQGDSAMYLCASSRQPDQETQYFGPGTRLLVL.

The chain employs TRBV5-4 and TRBJ1-5; 7 bases fit TRBD1. Germline trimming cut 2 bases from V and 4 bases from J; bases unmatched to any gene: 3. The CDR3 length is 14 residues. Germline V CDR1 and CDR2: SGHNT, YYREEE (reference sequence). The CDR3 reads CASSFGTANQPQHF. The CDR3 region has the DNA TGTGCCAGCAGCTTCGGGACAGCAAATCAGCCCCAGCATTTT.

The CDR3 reads CASSMDPAGGREQYF. In nucleotides, the CDR3 is TGTGCCAGTAGTATGGACCCAGCGGGGGGGCGAGAGCAGTACTTC. The chain is built from TRBV19 and TRBJ2-7, with 10 nucleotides matching TRBD2. With 3 bases clipped from V and 7 bases from J, the junction kept 9 bases outside the gene matches. Germline V gene data show CDR1 as LNHDA and CDR2 as SQIVND (reference sequence). The CDR3 sequence is 15 residues long.

The sample holds many counts of this clone. The V call is TRBV28, the J call TRBJ1-2; TRBD1 matches at 8 bases. This CDR3 region has 14 residues. Per the germline V gene, CDR1 is MDHEN and CDR2 is SYDVKM. The trim removed 3 bases at V and 3 bases at J, leaving 3 bases unmatched. The CDR3 protein is CASSFRDRHYGYTF. Written as DNA, the CDR3 is TGTGCCAGCAGTTTCCGGGACAGGCACTATGGCTACACCTTC.

This chain connects TRBV5-1 to TRBJ2-7; 7 bases line up with TRBD2. With V trimmed by 4 bases and J by 2 bases, 6 bases remained unmatched. CDR3 length equals 14 residues. The V gene's germline CDR1 is SGHRS and CDR2 YFSETQ. In DNA form, the CDR3 reads TGCGCCAGCAGCAAGCGGGATTCGACCTACGAGCAGTACTTC. Amino acids: CASSKRDSTYEQYF. Using reference TRBV5-1 and TRBJ2-7 for the parts outside the CDR3, the full variable domain is KAGVTQTPRYLIKTRGQQVTLSCSPISGHRSVSWYQQTPGQGLQFLFEYFSETQRNKGNFPGRFSGRQFSNSRSEMNVSTLELGDSALYLCASSKRDSTYEQYFGPGTRLTVT.

This chain links TRBV5-1 with TRBJ1-1; possibly TRBD1 for D (5 bases). Trimming shortened V by 0 bases and J by 6 bases, and 6 bases separated the two germline ends. Germline CDR1 is SGHRS and CDR2 is YFSETQ. This CDR3 has 12 amino acids. CDR3 sequence (DNA): TGCGCCAGCAGCTTGGGGACACCTGAAGCTTTCTTT. Translated: CASSLGTPEAFF.

This clone was picked up a small number of times. This chain uses TRBV6-5 with TRBJ1-6; D uncertain. The V end was cut by 0 bases, the J end by 7 bases, with 10 bases between. Germline V gene data show CDR1 as MNHEY and CDR2 as SVGAGI. The CDR3 totals 15 residues. For the CDR3, the DNA is TGTGCCAGCAGTTACTCGTGGCAGGAGAATTCACCCCTCCACTTT. This codes for CASSYSWQENSPLHF.

J is TRBJ2-7 and V is TRBV27, with 10 positions matching TRBD2. Trimming at V came to 6 bases and at J to 7 bases, leaving 18 bases not matched to a gene. Germline values: CDR1 MNHEY, CDR2 SMNVEV (reference sequence). The CDR3 spans 17 residues. For the CDR3, the DNA is TGTGCCAGCAGGCCTACCTGGGGGGCTAGCGGGAGACGGGAGCAGTACTTC. The encoded protein is CASRPTWGASGRREQYF.

This clone has ten or more counts. The rearrangement uses TRBV4-2 and TRBJ2-2; D is ambiguous. V dropped 0 bases and J dropped 6 bases, with 5 bases sitting between them. CDR1 and CDR2 (germline): LGHNA, YNFKEQ. This CDR3 spans 13 amino acids. The CDR3 DNA is TGTGCCAGCAGCCAAGACGTTTCCGGGGAGCTGTTTTTT. It specifies CASSQDVSGELFF.

This clone showed up just a few times. This sequence joins TRBV5-1 and TRBJ2-6, with D possibly TRBD2 on 5 matching bases. CDR3 size: 14 residues. Germline values: CDR1 SGHRS, CDR2 YFSETQ. Trimming took 4 bases from V and 2 from J, leaving 7 bases between them. The CDR3 bases are TGCGCCAGCAGCCGGGGAACTGGGGCCAACGTCCTGACTTTC. Translation: CASSRGTGANVLTF.

CDR3 sequence: CASSFLPAQGHSPLHF. In DNA, the CDR3 is TGTGCCAGCAGCTTCCTACCGGCCCAAGGGCATTCACCCCTCCACTTT. J is TRBJ1-6 and V is TRBV7-2; D unclear. Germline-derived CDR1 and CDR2 are SGHTA and FQGNSA. V lost 3 bases, J lost 8 bases, and 17 bases lay in between. This CDR3 has 16 amino acids.

The sample holds a few counts of this clone. The J gene is TRBJ1-1, the V gene TRBV18, with D uncertain. Trimming cost V 1 base and J 1 base, with 4 bases left between them. The CDR3 covers 13 residues. Germline-derived CDR1 and CDR2 are KGHSH and LQKENI. Written as DNA, the CDR3 is TGTGCCAGCTCACCACACCCGAACACTGAAGCTTTCTTT. Its protein product is CASSPHPNTEAFF.

The chain is built from TRBV30 and TRBJ2-3; D not resolved. The CDR3 has 14 residues. Germline V gives CDR1 GTSNPN, CDR2 SVGIG (reference sequence). The germline V and J ends were trimmed by 0 bases and 2 bases, with 9 bases remaining between them. The CDR3 DNA reads TGTGCCTGGAGTGTATCCAGTCTCACAGATACGCAGTATTTT. Translation: CAWSVSSLTDTQYF.

The chain combines TRBV2 with TRBJ1-2, with D possibly TRBD1 on 6 matching bases. Germline V gene data show CDR1 as SNHLY and CDR2 as FYNNEI. The CDR3 extends over 14 amino acids. V gave up 4 bases and J gave up 5 bases, with 14 bases separating them. CDR3 sequence reads: CASSGTGRYYGYTF. The CDR3 DNA sequence: TGTGCCAGCAGTGGTACAGGGCGATATTATGGCTACACCTTC.

A few counts support this clone. This chain uses TRBV9 with TRBJ2-2, with a tentative D call TRBD2 (5 bases). CDR3 length: 16 residues. Germline V gene data show CDR1 as SGDLS and CDR2 as YYNGEE. Trimming stripped 4 bases from V and 0 bases from J, with 13 bases between. DNA of the CDR3: TGTGCCAGCAGCCCTCGGACTGGATCGAACACCGGGGAGCTGTTTTTT. Translation gives CASSPRTGSNTGELFF. Based on the CDR3 plus reference TRBV9 and TRBJ2-2, the full variable domain is DSGVTQTPKHLITATGQRVTLRCSPRSGDLSVYWYQQSLDQGLQFLIQYYNGEERAKGNILERFSAQQFPDLHSELNLSSLELGDSALYFCASSPRTGSNTGELFFGEGSRLTVL.

This clone was detected only a few times. Distinct nucleotide sequences in the sample also encode this CDR3. The chain joins TRBV15 to TRBJ1-5; perhaps TRBD1 as D (6 bases). Germline CDR1 is LNHNV and CDR2 is YYDKDF (reference sequence). There are 14 residues in the CDR3. Trimming cost V 6 bases and J 5 bases, with 14 bases left between them. This CDR3 reads CATSMTGPHQPQHF. DNA of the CDR3: TGTGCCACCAGTATGACAGGCCCTCATCAGCCCCAGCATTTT.

This clone is labeled as medium-sized. The genes are TRBV6-5 and TRBJ1-2; D call uncertain. V lost 4 bases and J 0 bases, leaving 12 bases between the germline ends. The CDR3 covers 15 residues. Germline-derived CDR1 and CDR2 are MNHEY and SVGAGI. The CDR3 loop reads CASSFKQFANYGYTF. The CDR3 DNA sequence: TGTGCCAGCAGTTTCAAACAATTCGCTAACTATGGCTACACCTTC.

This clone was counted many times. The chain carries TRBV4-1 and TRBJ1-5; D ambiguous. CDR3 length: 13 residues. CDR1 is MGHRA, CDR2 YSYEKL, per germline. Trimming removed 4 bases from V and 4 bases from J, with 8 bases in between. The chain's CDR3 is CASSLESNQPQHF. The DNA of the CDR3 is TGCGCCAGCAGCCTCGAGTCGAATCAGCCCCAGCATTTT.

Relative to its sample, this clone is medium-sized. The gene calls are TRBV4-1 and TRBJ2-1, with D unresolved. V was shortened by 2 bases and J by 10 bases, with 9 bases between the two germline ends. CDR1 is MGHRA, CDR2 YSYEKL, per germline. This CDR3 is built from 12 residues. Here the CDR3 DNA reads TGCGCCAGCAGCCAATCTAGAAGGGAGCAGTTCTTC. Encoded protein: CASSQSRREQFF.

This clone has more than one count but fewer than ten. The rearrangement uses TRBV6-4 and TRBJ2-2; TRBD1 aligns across 8 bases. Trimming took 5 bases from V and 3 from J; bases not matched to a gene: 2. The CDR3 is made up of 14 amino acids. Germline V gives CDR1 MRHNA, CDR2 SNTAGT. The CDR3 spells CASSSGQDTGELFF. The CDR3 region has the DNA TGTGCCAGCAGTTCGGGACAGGACACCGGGGAGCTGTTTTTT.

In its sample, this clone was seen a few times. The CDR3 DNA follows: TGCGCCAGCAGTGGAGGCCTAGCGGAGAACAATGAGCAGTTCTTC. Its protein product is CASSGGLAENNEQFF. The chain links TRBV10-1 to TRBJ2-1; 7 positions agree with TRBD2. The CDR3 length is 15 residues. After removal of 4 bases from V and 5 bases from J, the junction contained 8 bases not matched to a gene. From germline, CDR1 is WNHNN and CDR2 SYGVQD (reference sequence).

The V call is TRBV4-1, the J call TRBJ1-1; no reliable D call. Germline CDR1 is MGHRA and CDR2 is YSYEKL. The CDR3 sequence is 14 residues long. Trimming stripped 0 bases from V and 2 bases from J, with 7 bases between. The CDR3 loop is CASSQEFGNTEAFF. CDR3 DNA sequence: TGCGCCAGCAGCCAAGAGTTCGGTAACACTGAAGCTTTCTTT.

This clone turned up a few times. The genes are TRBV4-2 and TRBJ2-7; 12 nucleotides line up with TRBD2. J gave up 4 bases and V 0 bases, and 7 bases lay outside the gene matches. Germline values: CDR1 LGHNA, CDR2 YNFKEQ. The CDR3 is 17 amino acids. CDR3 sequence reads: CASSQDPSGGASYEQYF. The CDR3 DNA reads as TGTGCCAGCAGCCAAGACCCTAGCGGGGGGGCTTCGTACGAGCAGTACTTC.

In this sample, this clone turned up a few times. The genes are TRBV5-6 and TRBJ2-5, with D possibly being TRBD2 (6 bases). V was shortened by 4 bases and J by 5 bases, with 9 bases between the two germline ends. The CDR3 runs 12 residues. The V gene's germline CDR1 is SGHDT and CDR2 YYEEEE. This CDR3 is CASSTAGETQYF. CDR3 coding DNA: TGTGCCAGCAGCACCGCGGGGGAGACCCAGTACTTC.

The chain couples TRBV5-1 to TRBJ2-1, with D tentatively TRBD2 (5 bases). Germline assignment: CDR1 SGHRS and CDR2 YFSETQ. The CDR3 has 14 residues. V lost 1 base and J 7 bases, leaving 12 bases between the germline ends. CDR3 sequence: CASSLLAGSNEQFF. Here the CDR3 DNA reads TGCGCCAGCAGCTTGCTAGCAGGATCGAATGAGCAGTTCTTC.

This clone turned up a few times. The chain has TRBV6-6 and TRBJ2-7, with a possible D match to TRBD2 (6 bases). Germline-derived CDR1 and CDR2 are MNHNY and SVGAGI (reference sequence). V was trimmed by 6 bases and J by 6 bases, leaving 15 bases between them. The CDR3 runs 13 residues. The CDR3 sequence: CASSKGLWREQYF. The CDR3 coding sequence is TGTGCCAGCAGCAAGGGACTGTGGCGCGAGCAGTACTTC.